These 9 T cell receptor beta chains share one sample of origin, sequenced in a study of blood T cell repertoires in COVID-19. The repertoire was sequenced with immunoSEQ multiplex PCR; TCRdb's copy has only in-frame clones and lacks some. The profile covers roughly 180,000 clones, with approximately 86% appearing a single time and 15% to 20% taken by the ten largest. The sequencing input was PBMCs or T cells enriched from blood (not recorded which). The receptor set was obtained from a man in his fifties or sixties who had recovered from COVID-19.

This sequence joins TRBV12-3 or TRBV12-4 and TRBJ1-2; 7 bases line up with TRBD1. The J segment lost 4 bases and the V segment lost 3 bases, leaving 2 bases of the junction unmatched. The length of the CDR3 is 13 residues. The CDR3 nucleotides are TGTGCCAGCAGTTTGAACAGGGGCTATGGCTACACCTTC. Encoded protein: CASSLNRGYGYTF.

The chain links TRBV9 to TRBJ1-1, with 7 bases lining up with TRBD1. Germline trimming cut 2 bases from V and 1 base from J; bases unmatched to any gene: 5. The CDR3 length is 15 residues. Looked up from germline, CDR1 is SGDLS and CDR2 is YYNGEE. CDR3 DNA: TGTGCCAGCAGCGTCAACAGGGGCACGAACACTGAAGCTTTCTTT. Translating gives CASSVNRGTNTEAFF.

The chain couples TRBV19 to TRBJ2-1; TRBD2 agrees at 7 bases. Germline V gives CDR1 LNHDA, CDR2 SQIVND (reference sequence). The CDR3 runs to 15 residues. The ends lost 5 bases at V and 5 bases at J; junction bases unmatched: 9. The CDR3 here is CASSEGGGDHNEQFF. DNA of the CDR3: TGTGCCAGTAGTGAGGGCGGGGGAGACCACAATGAGCAGTTCTTC.

The chain has TRBV5-4 and TRBJ2-1; D ambiguous. V was pared by 0 bases and J by 2 bases, with 9 bases between. CDR3 size: 15 residues. Germline CDR1 SGHNT, CDR2 YYREEE (reference sequence). The CDR3 loop is CASSLVTITYNEQFF. DNA for the CDR3: TGTGCCAGCAGCTTGGTGACAATCACCTACAATGAGCAGTTCTTC.

The V and J genes are TRBV9 and TRBJ2-3; 12 bases agree with TRBD2. Germline V gene data show CDR1 as SGDLS and CDR2 as YYNGEE. The CDR3 sequence is 19 residues long. Unmatched junction bases numbered 12, after V lost 4 bases and J lost 0 bases. This chain's CDR3 is CASSPHPSGTSGSTDTQYF. CDR3 nucleotide sequence: TGTGCCAGCAGCCCCCACCCATCCGGGACTAGCGGGAGCACAGATACGCAGTATTTT.

V gene TRBV9 combines with J gene TRBJ2-1; D is perhaps TRBD1 (5 bases). This CDR3 has 15 residues. In germline, CDR1 is SGDLS, CDR2 YYNGEE. Between the trimmed V and J ends, which lost 3 bases and 6 bases, there was a span of 16 bases. The CDR3 sequence: CASSASQGKFNEQFF. For the CDR3, the DNA is TGTGCCAGCAGCGCCAGTCAGGGAAAGTTCAATGAGCAGTTCTTC.

In this sample, this clone turned up a few times. This rearrangement joins TRBV19 to TRBJ1-5; 9 positions match TRBD1. This CDR3 comprises 16 residues. The germline CDR1 and CDR2 sequences are LNHDA and SQIVND (reference sequence). V was clipped by 7 bases and J by 2 bases; unmatched bases: 9. The CDR3 region has the DNA TGTGCCAGTAAGGGACAGGGCGGCTTTGGCAATCAGCCCCAGCATTTT. Translated: CASKGQGGFGNQPQHF. The full variable domain, with the rest looked up from reference TRBV19 and TRBJ1-5, is DGGITQSPKYLFRKEGQNVTLSCEQNLNHDAMYWYRQDPGQGLRLIYYSQIVNDFQKGDIAEGYSVSREKKESFPLTVTSAQKNPTAFYLCASKGQGGFGNQPQHFGDGTRLSIL.

This rearrangement joins TRBV7-9 to TRBJ2-7, with 7 bases that match TRBD1. The ends lost 1 base at V and 7 bases at J; junction bases unmatched: 4. The CDR3 is 13 residues long. Germline V gene lookup returns CDR1 SEHNR and CDR2 FQNEAQ (reference sequence). As DNA, the CDR3 is TGTGCCAGCAGCTTAGAGACAGGGCGAGAGCAGTACTTC. It is translated as CASSLETGREQYF.

The V call is TRBV20-1, the J call TRBJ2-7; D might be TRBD2 (5 bases). The CDR3 is 11 residues long. Germline CDR1 is DFQATT and CDR2 is SNEGSKA (reference sequence). The germline V and J ends were trimmed by 2 bases and 7 bases, with 9 bases remaining between them. CDR3 in amino acids: CSARLIAEQYF. CDR3 nucleotide sequence: TGCAGTGCTAGACTAATAGCGGAGCAGTACTTC.